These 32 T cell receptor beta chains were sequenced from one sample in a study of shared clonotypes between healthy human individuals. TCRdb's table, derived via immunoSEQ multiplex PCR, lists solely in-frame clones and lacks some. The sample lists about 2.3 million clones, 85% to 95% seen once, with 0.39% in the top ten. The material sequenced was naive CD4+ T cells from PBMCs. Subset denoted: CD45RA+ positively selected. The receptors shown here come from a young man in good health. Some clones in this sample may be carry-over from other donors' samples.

The CDR3 loop is CASSLAVGHGGNEQFF. CDR3 DNA: TGTGCCAGCAGCTTAGCGGTCGGGCACGGGGGCAATGAGCAGTTCTTC. The chain combines TRBV7-9 with TRBJ2-1, with TRBD2 as a possible D gene (6 bases). Germline lookup yields CDR1 SEHNR and CDR2 FQNEAQ (reference sequence). This CDR3 comprises 16 residues. Trimming removed 0 bases from V and 6 bases from J, with 15 bases in between.

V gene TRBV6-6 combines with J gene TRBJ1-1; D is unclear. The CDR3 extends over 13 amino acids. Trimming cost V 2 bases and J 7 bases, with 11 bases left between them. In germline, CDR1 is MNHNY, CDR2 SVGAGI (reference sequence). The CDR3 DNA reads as TGTGCCAGCAGTTACACCTATGGTATTGAAGCTTTCTTT. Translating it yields CASSYTYGIEAFF.

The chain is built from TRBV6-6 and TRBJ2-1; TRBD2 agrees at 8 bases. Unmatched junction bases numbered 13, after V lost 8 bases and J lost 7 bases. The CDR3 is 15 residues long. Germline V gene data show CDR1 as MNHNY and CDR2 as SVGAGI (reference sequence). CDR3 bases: TGTGCCAGCGTAGTTCGGGAGGGCCGGAATAATGAGCAGTTCTTC. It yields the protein CASVVREGRNNEQFF.

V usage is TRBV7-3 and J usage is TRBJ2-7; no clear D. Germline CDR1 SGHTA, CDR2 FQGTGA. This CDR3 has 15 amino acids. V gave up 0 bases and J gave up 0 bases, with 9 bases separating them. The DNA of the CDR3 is TGTGCCAGCAGCTTAACGGTGGGCCACTCCTACGAGCAGTACTTC. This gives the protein CASSLTVGHSYEQYF.

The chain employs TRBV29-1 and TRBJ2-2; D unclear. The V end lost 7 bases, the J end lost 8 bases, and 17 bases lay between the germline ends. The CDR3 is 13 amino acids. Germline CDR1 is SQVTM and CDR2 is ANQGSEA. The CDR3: CSAGDPTGGELFF. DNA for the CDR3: TGCAGCGCCGGTGACCCTACCGGGGGGGAGCTGTTTTTT.

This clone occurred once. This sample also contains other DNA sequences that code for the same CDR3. CDR3 amino acids: CASSVGRGNYGYTF. DNA of the CDR3: TGTGCCAGCAGCGTAGGTCGGGGTAACTATGGCTACACCTTC. The chain employs TRBV9 and TRBJ1-2, with D unclear. Trimming removed 0 bases at V and 1 base at J, with 7 bases between. This CDR3 contains 14 residues. CDR1 SGDLS and CDR2 YYNGEE come from the germline V gene.

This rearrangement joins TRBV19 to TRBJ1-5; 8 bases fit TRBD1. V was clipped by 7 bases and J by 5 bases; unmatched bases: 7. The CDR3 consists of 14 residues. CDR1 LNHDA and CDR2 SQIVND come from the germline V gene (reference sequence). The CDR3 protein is CASTDRGADQPQHF. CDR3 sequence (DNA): TGTGCCAGTACCGACAGGGGCGCGGATCAGCCCCAGCATTTT.

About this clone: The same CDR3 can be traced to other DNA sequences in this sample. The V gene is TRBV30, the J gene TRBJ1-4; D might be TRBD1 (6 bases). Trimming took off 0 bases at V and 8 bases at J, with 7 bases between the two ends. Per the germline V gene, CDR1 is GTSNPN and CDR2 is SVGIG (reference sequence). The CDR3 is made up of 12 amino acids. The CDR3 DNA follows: TGTGCCTGGAGTGTACAGGGAGAAAAACTGTTTTTT. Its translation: CAWSVQGEKLFF.

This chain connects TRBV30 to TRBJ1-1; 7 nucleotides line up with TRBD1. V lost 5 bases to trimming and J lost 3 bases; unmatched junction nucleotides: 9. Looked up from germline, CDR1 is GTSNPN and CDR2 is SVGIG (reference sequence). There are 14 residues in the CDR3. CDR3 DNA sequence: TGTGCCTGGTGGGATTGGGGACAGCACACTGAAGCTTTCTTT. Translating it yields CAWWDWGQHTEAFF.

The CDR3 reads CASSPPPWREVHTGELFF. In nucleotides, the CDR3 is TGTGCCAGCAGCCCGCCACCGTGGCGGGAGGTTCACACCGGGGAGCTGTTTTTT. The chain uses TRBV11-2 and TRBJ2-2; TRBD2 matches 8 bases. The trim removed 5 bases at V and 3 bases at J, leaving 14 bases unmatched. CDR1 and CDR2 from the germline V gene are SGHAT and FQNNGV. The CDR3 length is 18 residues.

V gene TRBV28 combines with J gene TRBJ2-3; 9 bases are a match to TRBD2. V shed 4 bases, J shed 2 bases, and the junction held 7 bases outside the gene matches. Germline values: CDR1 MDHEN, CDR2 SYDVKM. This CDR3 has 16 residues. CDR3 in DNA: TGTGCCAGCAGTTCCCGAGCGGGAGGACTCACAGATACGCAGTATTTT. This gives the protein CASSSRAGGLTDTQYF.

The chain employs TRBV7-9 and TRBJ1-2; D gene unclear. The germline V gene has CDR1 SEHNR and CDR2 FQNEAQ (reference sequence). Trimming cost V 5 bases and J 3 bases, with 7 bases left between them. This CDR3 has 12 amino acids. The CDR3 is CASSQDDYGYTF. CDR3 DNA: TGTGCCAGCAGCCAGGACGACTATGGCTACACCTTC.

The CDR3 nucleotides read TGTGCCAGTAGTATAGGGTATCGCCAGAACACCGGGGAGCTGTTTTTT. Amino acid sequence: CASSIGYRQNTGELFF. The rearrangement joins TRBV19 to TRBJ2-2; unclear D gene. Trimming left V 1 base short and J 1 base short, with 10 bases between. Per germline, CDR1 LNHDA and CDR2 SQIVND (reference sequence). CDR3 length: 16 amino acids.

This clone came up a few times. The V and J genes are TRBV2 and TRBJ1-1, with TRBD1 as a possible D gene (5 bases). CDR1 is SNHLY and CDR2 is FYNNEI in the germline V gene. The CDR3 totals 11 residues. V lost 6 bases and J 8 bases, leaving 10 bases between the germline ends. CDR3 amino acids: CASSPEGEAFF. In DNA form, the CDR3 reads TGTGCCAGCAGCCCTGAGGGGGAAGCTTTCTTT.

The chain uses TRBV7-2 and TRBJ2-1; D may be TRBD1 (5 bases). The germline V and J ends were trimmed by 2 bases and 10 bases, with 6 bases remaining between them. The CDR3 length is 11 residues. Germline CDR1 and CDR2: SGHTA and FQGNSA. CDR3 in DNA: TGTGCCAGCAGCTTAAGGACAGAGCAGTTCTTC. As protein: CASSLRTEQFF. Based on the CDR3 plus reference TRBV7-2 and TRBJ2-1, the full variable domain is GAGVSQSPSNKVTEKGKDVELRCDPISGHTALYWYRQSLGQGLEFLIYFQGNSAPDKSGLPSDRFSAERTGGSVSTLTIQRTQQEDSAVYLCASSLRTEQFFGPGTRLTVL.

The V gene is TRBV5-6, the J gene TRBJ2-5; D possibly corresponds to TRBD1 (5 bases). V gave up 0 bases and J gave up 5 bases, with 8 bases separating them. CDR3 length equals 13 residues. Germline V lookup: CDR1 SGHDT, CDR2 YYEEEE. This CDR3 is CASSLEGSETQYF. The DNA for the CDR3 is TGTGCCAGCAGCTTGGAGGGGTCCGAGACCCAGTACTTC.

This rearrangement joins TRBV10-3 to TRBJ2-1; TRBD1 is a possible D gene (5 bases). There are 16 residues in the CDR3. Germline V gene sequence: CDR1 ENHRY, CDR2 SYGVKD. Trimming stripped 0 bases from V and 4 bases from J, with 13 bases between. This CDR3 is CAISESSVGAYNEQFF. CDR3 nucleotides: TGTGCCATCAGTGAGTCATCAGTAGGGGCTTACAATGAGCAGTTCTTC.

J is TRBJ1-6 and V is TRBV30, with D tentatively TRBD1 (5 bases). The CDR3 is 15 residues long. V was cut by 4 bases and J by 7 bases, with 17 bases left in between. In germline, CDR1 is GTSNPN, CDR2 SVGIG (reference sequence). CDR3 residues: CAWILPGSLNSPLHF. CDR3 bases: TGTGCCTGGATCCTACCAGGGAGTTTGAATTCACCCCTCCACTTT. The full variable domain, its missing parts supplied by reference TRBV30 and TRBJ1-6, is SQTIHQWPATLVQPVGSPLSLECTVEGTSNPNLYWYRQAAGRGLQLLFYSVGIGQISSEVPQNLSASRPQDRQFILSSKKLLLSDSGFYLCAWILPGSLNSPLHFGNGTRLTVT.

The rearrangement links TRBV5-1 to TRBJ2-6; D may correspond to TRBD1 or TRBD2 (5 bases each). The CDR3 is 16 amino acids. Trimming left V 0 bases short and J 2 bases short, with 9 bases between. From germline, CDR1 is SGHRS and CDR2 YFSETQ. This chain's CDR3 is CASSLDLGAGANVLTF. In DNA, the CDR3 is TGCGCCAGCAGCTTGGATTTGGGGGCTGGGGCCAACGTCCTGACTTTC.

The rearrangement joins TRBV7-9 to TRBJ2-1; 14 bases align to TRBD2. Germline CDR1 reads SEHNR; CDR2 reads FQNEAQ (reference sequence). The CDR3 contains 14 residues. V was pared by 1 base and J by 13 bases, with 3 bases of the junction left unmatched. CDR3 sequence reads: CASSLGTSGRNQFF. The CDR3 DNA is TGTGCCAGCAGCTTAGGGACTAGCGGGAGGAATCAGTTCTTC. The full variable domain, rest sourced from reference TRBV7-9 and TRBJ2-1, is DTGVSQNPRHKITKRGQNVTFRCDPISEHNRLYWYRQTLGQGPEFLTYFQNEAQLEKSRLLSDRFSAERPKGSFSTLEIQRTEQGDSAMYLCASSLGTSGRNQFFGPGTRLTVL.

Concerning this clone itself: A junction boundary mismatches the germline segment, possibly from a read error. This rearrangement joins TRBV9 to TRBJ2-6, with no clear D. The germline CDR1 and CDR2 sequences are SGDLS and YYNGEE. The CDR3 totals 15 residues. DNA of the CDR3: TGTGCCAGAAGCGTAATGGGCGGTGGGGCCAACGTCCTGACTTTC. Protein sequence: CARSVMGGGANVLTF.

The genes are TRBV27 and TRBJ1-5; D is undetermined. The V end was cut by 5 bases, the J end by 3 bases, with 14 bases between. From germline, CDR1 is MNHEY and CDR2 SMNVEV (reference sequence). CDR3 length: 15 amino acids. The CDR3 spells CASSPLGSPNQPQHF. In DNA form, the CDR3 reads TGTGCCAGCAGTCCTCTGGGGTCTCCCAATCAGCCCCAGCATTTT.

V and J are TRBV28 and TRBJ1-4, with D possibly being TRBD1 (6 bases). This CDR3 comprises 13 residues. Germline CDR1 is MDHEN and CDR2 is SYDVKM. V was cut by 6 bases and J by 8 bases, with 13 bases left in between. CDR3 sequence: CASSQRTEEKLFF. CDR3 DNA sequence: TGTGCCAGCAGCCAACGGACAGAGGAAAAACTGTTTTTT. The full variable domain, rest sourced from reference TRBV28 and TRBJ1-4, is DVKVTQSSRYLVKRTGEKVFLECVQDMDHENMFWYRQDPGLGLRLIYFSYDVKMKEKGDIPEGYSVSREKKERFSLILESASTNQTSMYLCASSQRTEEKLFFGSGTQLSVL.

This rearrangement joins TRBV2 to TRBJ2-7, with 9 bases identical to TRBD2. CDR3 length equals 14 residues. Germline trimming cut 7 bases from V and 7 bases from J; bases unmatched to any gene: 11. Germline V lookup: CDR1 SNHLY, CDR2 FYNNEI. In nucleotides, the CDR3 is TGTGCCAGCAAGAACGTAGCGGGAGAGGGGGAGCAGTACTTC. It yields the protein CASKNVAGEGEQYF.

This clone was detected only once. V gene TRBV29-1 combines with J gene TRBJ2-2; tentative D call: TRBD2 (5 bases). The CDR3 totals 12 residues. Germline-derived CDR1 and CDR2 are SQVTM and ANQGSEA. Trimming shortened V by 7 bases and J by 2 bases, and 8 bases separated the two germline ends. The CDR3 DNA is TGCAGCGCCGGACTTAACACCGGGGAGCTGTTTTTT. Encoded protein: CSAGLNTGELFF.

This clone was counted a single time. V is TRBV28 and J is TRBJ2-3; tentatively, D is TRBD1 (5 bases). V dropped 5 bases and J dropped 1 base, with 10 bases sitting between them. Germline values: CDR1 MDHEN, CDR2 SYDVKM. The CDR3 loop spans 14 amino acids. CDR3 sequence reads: CASSMSQGTDTQYF. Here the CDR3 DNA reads TGTGCCAGCAGTATGTCACAGGGCACAGATACGCAGTATTTT.

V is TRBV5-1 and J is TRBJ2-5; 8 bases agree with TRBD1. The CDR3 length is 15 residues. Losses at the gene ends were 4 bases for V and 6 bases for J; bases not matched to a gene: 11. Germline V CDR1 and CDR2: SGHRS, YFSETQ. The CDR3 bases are TGCGCCAGCAGCGCCATGACAGGGGATTTTCAGACCCAGTACTTC. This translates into CASSAMTGDFQTQYF.

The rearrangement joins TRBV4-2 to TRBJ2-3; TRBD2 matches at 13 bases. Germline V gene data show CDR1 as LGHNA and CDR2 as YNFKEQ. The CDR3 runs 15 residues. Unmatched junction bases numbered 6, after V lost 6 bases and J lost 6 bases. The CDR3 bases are TGTGCCAGCAGTCGACTAGCGGGAGGCGGGGATACGCAGTATTTT. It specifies CASSRLAGGGDTQYF.

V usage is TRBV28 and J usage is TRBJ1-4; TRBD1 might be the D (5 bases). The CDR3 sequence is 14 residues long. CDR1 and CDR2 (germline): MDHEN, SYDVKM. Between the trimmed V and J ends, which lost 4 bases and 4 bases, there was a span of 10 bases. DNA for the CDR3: TGTGCCAGCAGTTCCCGGGACCTTAATGAAAAACTGTTTTTT. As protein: CASSSRDLNEKLFF.

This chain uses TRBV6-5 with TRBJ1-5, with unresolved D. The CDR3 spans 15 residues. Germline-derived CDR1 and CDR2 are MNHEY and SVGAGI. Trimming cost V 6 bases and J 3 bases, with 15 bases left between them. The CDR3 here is CASRQFRANNQPQHF. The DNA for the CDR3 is TGTGCCAGCAGGCAGTTTCGGGCGAACAATCAGCCCCAGCATTTT.

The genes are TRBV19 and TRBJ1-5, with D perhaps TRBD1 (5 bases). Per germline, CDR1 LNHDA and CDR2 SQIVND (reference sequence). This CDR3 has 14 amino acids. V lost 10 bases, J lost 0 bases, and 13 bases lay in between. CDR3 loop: CATRKGSSNQPQHF. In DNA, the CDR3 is TGTGCCACCCGAAAGGGGAGTAGCAATCAGCCCCAGCATTTT.

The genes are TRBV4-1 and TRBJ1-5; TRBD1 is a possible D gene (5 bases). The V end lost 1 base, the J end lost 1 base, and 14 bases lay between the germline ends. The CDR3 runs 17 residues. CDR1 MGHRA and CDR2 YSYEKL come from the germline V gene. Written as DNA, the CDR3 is TGCGCCAGCAGCCAAGGGTCCCGGGGGGGGAGCAATCAGCCCCAGCATTTT. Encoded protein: CASSQGSRGGSNQPQHF.